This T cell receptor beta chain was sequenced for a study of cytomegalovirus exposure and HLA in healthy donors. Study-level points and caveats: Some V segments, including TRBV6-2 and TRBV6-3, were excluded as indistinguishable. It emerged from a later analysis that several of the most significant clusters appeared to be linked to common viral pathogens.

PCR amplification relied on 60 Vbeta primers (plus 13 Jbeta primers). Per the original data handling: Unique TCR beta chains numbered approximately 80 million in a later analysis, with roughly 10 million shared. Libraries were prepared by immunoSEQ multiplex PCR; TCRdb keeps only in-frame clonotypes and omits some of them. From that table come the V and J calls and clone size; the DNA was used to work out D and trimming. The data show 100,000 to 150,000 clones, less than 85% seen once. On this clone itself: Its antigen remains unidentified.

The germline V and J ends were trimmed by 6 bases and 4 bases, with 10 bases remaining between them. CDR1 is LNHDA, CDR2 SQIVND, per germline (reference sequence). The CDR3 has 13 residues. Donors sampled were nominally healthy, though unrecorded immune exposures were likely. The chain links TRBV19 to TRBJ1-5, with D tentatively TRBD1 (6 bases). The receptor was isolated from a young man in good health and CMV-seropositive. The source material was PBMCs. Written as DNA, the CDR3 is TGTGCCAGTAGATCTCAGGGGAATCAGCCCCAGCATTTT. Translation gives CASRSQGNQPQHF.